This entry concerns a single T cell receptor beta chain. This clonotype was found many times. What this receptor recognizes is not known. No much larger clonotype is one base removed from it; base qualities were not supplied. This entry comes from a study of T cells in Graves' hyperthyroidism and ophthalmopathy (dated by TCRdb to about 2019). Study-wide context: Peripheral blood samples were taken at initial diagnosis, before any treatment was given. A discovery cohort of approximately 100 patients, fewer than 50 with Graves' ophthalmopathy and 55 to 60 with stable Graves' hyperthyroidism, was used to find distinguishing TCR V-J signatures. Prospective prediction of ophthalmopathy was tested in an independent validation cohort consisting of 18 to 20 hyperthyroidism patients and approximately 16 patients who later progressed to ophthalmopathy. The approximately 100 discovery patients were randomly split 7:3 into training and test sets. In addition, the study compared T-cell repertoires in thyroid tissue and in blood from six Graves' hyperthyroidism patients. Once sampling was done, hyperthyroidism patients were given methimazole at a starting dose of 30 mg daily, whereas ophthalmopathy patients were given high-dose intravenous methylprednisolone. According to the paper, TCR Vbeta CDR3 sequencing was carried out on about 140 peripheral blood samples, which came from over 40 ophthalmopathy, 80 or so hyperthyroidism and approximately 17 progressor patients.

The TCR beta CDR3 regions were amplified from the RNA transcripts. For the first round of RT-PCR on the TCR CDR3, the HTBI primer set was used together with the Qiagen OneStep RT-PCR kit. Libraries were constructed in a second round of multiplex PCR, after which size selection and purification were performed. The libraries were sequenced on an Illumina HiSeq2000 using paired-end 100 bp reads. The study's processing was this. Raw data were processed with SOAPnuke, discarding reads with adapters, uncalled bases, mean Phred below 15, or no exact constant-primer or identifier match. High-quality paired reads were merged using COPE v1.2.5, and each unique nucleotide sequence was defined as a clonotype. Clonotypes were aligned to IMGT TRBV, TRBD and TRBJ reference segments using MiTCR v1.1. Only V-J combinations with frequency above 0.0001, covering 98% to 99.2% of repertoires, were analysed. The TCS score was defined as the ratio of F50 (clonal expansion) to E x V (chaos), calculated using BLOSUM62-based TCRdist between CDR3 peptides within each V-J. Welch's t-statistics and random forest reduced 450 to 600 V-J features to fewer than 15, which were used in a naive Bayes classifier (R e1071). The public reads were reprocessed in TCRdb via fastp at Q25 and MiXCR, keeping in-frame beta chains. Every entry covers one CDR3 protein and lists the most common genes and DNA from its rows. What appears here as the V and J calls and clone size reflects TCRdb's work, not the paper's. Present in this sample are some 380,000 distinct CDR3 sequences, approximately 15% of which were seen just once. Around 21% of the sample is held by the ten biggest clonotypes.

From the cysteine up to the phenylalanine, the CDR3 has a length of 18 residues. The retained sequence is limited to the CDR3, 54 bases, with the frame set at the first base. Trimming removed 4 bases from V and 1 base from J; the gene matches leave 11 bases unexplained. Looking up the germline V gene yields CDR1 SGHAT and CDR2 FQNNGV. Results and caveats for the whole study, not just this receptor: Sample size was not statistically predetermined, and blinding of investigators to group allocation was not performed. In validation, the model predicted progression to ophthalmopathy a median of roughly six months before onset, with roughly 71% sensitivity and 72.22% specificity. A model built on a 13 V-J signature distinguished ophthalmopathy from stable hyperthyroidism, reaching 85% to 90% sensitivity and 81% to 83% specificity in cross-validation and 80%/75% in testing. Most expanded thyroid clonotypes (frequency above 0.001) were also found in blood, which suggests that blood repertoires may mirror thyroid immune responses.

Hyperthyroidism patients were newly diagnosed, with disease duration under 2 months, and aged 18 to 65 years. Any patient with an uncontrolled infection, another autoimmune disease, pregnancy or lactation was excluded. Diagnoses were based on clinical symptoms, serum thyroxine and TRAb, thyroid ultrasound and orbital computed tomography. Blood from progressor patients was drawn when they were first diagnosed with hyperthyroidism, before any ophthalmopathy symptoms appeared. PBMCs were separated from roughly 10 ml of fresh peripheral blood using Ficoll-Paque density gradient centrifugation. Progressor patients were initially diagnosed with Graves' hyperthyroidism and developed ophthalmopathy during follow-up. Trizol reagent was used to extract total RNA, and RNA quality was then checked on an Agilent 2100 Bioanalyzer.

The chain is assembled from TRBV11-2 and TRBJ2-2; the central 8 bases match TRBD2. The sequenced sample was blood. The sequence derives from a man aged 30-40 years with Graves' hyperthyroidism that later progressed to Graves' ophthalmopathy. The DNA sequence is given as TGTGCCAGCAGCTCCCTTCGAGGGCTAGCGGGGAACACCGGGGAGCTGTTTTTT. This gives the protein CASSSLRGLAGNTGELFF.